Given below is one T cell receptor (beta chain) in context. Its antigen is as yet unknown. Sampled while nominally healthy, donors likely had unrecorded immune exposures. The PCR made use of 60 Vbeta and 13 Jbeta primers. Assay used: immunoSEQ multiplex PCR; TCRdb lists only in-frame clones, some missing. This sample has some 90,000 clones, with around 74% found just once. This specimen comes from a study of cytomegalovirus exposure and HLA in healthy donors. Study findings and constraints: Data from an earlier analysis indicated that most TCR beta V segments were productive either about 90% or about 30% of the time.

Germline CDR1 is MDHEN and CDR2 is SYDVKM. CDR3 size: 17 residues. Trimming cost V 5 bases and J 1 base, with 21 bases left between them. This receptor was obtained from a female donor in good health and CMV-seropositive. The J gene is TRBJ2-7, the V gene TRBV28; possible D gene TRBD2, 6 bases. The sequencing sample was made of PBMCs. CDR3 DNA: TGTGCCAGCAGTCACAGCGCTGTCACGGGGGTTTCCTACGAGCAGTACTTC. Protein product: CASSHSAVTGVSYEQYF.